These T cell receptor beta chains were read from a single sample in a study of T cells expressing NK-cell markers. No DNA is given; TCRdb re-called the 5' RACE reads and lists each CDR3 protein once. This sample's clone table lists 550,000 to 600,000 distinct CDR3 sequences. Specimen: blood T cells: a sorted CD56 or NKG2C T cell subset, CD4+ or CD8+ T cells, or bulk PBMC T cells (not recorded which). These receptors were collected from a man in his late teens or twenties in good health. CDR3s include the opening cysteine and the closing phenylalanine or tryptophan. The order of the fields is V gene, J gene, CDR3 protein.

TRBV6-5	TRBJ2-5	CASSYFQGQETQYF
TRBV4-1	TRBJ1-5	CASSPSGGNNQPQHF
TRBV4-3	TRBJ1-2	CASSQGGGGNYGYTF
TRBV20-1	TRBJ2-7	CSARDHRGHSSYEQYF
TRBV29-1	TRBJ2-1	CSVHSRQSNEQFF
TRBV29-1	TRBJ2-1	CSPRKTGTYNEQFF
TRBV5-1	TRBJ1-2	CASSLQGAEYGYTF
TRBV5-1	TRBJ2-1	CASSWSGGRDEQFF
TRBV12-3/TRBV12-4	TRBJ1-2	CASSLRSTDSGYTF
TRBV12-3/TRBV12-4	TRBJ2-3	CASSFRQLVYTDTQYF
TRBV12-3/TRBV12-4	TRBJ2-5	CASSPGPNGVETQYF
TRBV29-1	TRBJ2-1	CSGETSSVSYNEQFF
TRBV5-1	TRBJ2-3	CASSPGITDTQYF
TRBV28	TRBJ2-3	CASKEGIAGISTDTQYF
TRBV10-3	TRBJ1-5	CAISESELLNQPQHF
TRBV12-3/TRBV12-4	TRBJ2-1	CASSSPSTSAIYNEQFF